This TCR beta chain derives from a study of CDR3 diversity in severe acne. This clonotype was seen many times. In germline, CDR1 is WSHSY, CDR2 SAAADI. J was trimmed by 4 bases and V by 5 bases; bases with no gene match: 7. CDR3 length equals 15 residues. TCRdb re-called the PCR reads with MiXCR, one entry per CDR3 protein. The sample records more than 80,000 distinct CDR3 sequences, roughly 49% being singletons. The chain has TRBV10-2 and TRBJ1-5; TRBD1 agrees at 8 bases. This TCR was recovered from a male donor with severe acne vulgaris. Specimen: blood. For the CDR3, the DNA is TGCGCCAGCAGTTCCGACAGGGGTGGAAATCAGCCCCAGCATTTT. Its protein is CASSSDRGGNQPQHF.